A single sample is the source of the 4 T cell receptor beta chains below, sequenced in a study of T cell changes during pregnancy in multiple sclerosis. The table came from immunoSEQ multiplex PCR; TCRdb's copy has only in-frame clones and leaves some out. The sample lists fewer than 90,000 clones, approximately 95% seen once, with roughly 0.94% in the top ten. The starting material was peripheral blood, obtained in the first trimester of pregnancy. The source is a female donor with multiple sclerosis, enrolled in a pregnancy study.

This chain joins TRBV4-1 and TRBJ1-6, with 10 bases fitting TRBD1. Germline lookup yields CDR1 MGHRA and CDR2 YSYEKL. V trimming: 1 base; J trimming: 10 bases; junction bases outside the gene matches: 7. CDR3 size: 16 residues. The CDR3 here is CASSQGETGGESPLHF. DNA of the CDR3: TGCGCCAGCAGCCAAGGTGAGACAGGGGGCGAATCACCCCTCCACTTT.

The chain couples TRBV27 to TRBJ2-7; the D gene is possibly TRBD1 (8 bases). The CDR3 has 14 residues. CDR1 is MNHEY and CDR2 is SMNVEV in the germline V gene (reference sequence). The ends were cut back, 5 bases at V and 4 bases at J, with 15 bases in the middle. The chain's CDR3 is CASSPGQGGYEQYF. Here the CDR3 DNA reads TGTGCCAGCAGTCCTGGACAGGGAGGGTACGAGCAGTACTTC.

This clone was recorded once. This sequence joins TRBV2 and TRBJ1-2; D not certain. V was trimmed by 7 bases and J by 7 bases, leaving 10 bases between them. Looked up from germline, CDR1 is SNHLY and CDR2 is FYNNEI. CDR3 length: 11 amino acids. The CDR3, as DNA: TGTGCCAGCACAATGACTGGTGGCTACACCTTC. It is translated as CASTMTGGYTF.

The chain is built from TRBV7-3 and TRBJ2-1; D remains ambiguous. Trimming left V 5 bases short and J 6 bases short, with 17 bases between. The length of the CDR3 is 15 residues. CDR1 and CDR2 (germline): SGHTA, FQGTGA. Here the CDR3 DNA reads TGTGCCAGCAGCCCCCCCCCAGGCGCCGGCAATGAGCAGTTCTTC. Protein: CASSPPPGAGNEQFF. The entire variable domain, with the rest obtained from reference TRBV7-3 and TRBJ2-1, is as follows: GAGVSQTPSNKVTEKGKYVELRCDPISGHTALYWYRQSLGQGPEFLIYFQGTGAADDSGLPNDRFFAVRPEGSVSTLKIQRTERGDSAVYLCASSPPPGAGNEQFFGPGTRLTVL.